The 8 T cell receptor beta chains below were found in one sample sequenced in a study of blood T cell repertoires in COVID-19. Libraries were prepared by immunoSEQ multiplex PCR; TCRdb keeps only in-frame clonotypes and omits some of them. The table includes about 250,000 clones, 75% to 90% detected once. Sequenced material: peripheral blood. The receptor set was obtained from a woman in her 30s with active or convalescent COVID-19.

The rearrangement joins TRBV19 to TRBJ2-1; 12 bases fit TRBD2. The CDR3 covers 17 residues. Germline-derived CDR1 and CDR2 are LNHDA and SQIVND (reference sequence). The trim removed 7 bases at V and 4 bases at J, leaving 11 bases unmatched. For the CDR3, the DNA is TGTGCCAGTATCCCGAGGGCTAGCGGGGGGGAGTACAATGAGCAGTTCTTC. Encoded protein: CASIPRASGGEYNEQFF.

The DNA for the CDR3 is TGTGCCAGCAGCGCCCGGACAGGGGATTCACCCCTCCACTTT. It specifies CASSARTGDSPLHF. This chain links TRBV7-9 with TRBJ1-6; 9 nucleotides align to TRBD1. V was pared by 5 bases and J by 8 bases, with 4 bases of the junction left unmatched. The CDR3 is 14 residues long. The germline V gene encodes CDR1 SEHNR and CDR2 FQNEAQ (reference sequence).

V and J are TRBV28 and TRBJ1-2, with D uncertain. CDR3 length equals 14 residues. V lost 3 bases and J lost 8, with 16 bases in between. CDR1 and CDR2 (germline): MDHEN, SYDVKM. The CDR3 DNA reads as TGTGCCAGCAGTTTGAAGCTAACGGGGTTCGGCTACACCTTC. This sequence encodes CASSLKLTGFGYTF.

Here the CDR3 reads CASSSQRTSGGSYEQYF. Written as DNA, the CDR3 is TGTGCCAGCAGCTCCCAGCGAACTAGCGGGGGTAGTTACGAGCAGTACTTC. V gene TRBV7-8 combines with J gene TRBJ2-7, with 11 bases that match TRBD2. This CDR3 contains 17 residues. Germline V CDR1 and CDR2: SGHVS, FQNEAQ. The ends lost 4 bases at V and 4 bases at J; junction bases unmatched: 12.

The V call is TRBV10-1, the J call TRBJ2-5; TRBD2 aligns across 8 bases. Germline loops: CDR1 WNHNN, CDR2 SYGVQD (reference sequence). The J segment lost 3 bases and the V segment lost 7 bases, leaving 1 base of the junction unmatched. This CDR3 contains 12 residues. The CDR3 spells CASKAGEETQYF. The CDR3 nucleotides are TGCGCCAGCAAAGCGGGGGAAGAGACCCAGTACTTC.

This clone was seen only a few times. The chain recombines TRBV28 with TRBJ1-6; D unclear. CDR1 is MDHEN and CDR2 is SYDVKM in the germline V gene. Trimming shortened V by 6 bases and J by 2 bases, and 14 bases separated the two germline ends. This CDR3 has 16 amino acids. This CDR3 reads CASSTPQVPYNSPLHF. CDR3 coding DNA: TGTGCCAGCAGCACCCCCCAGGTCCCCTATAATTCACCCCTCCACTTT.

This clone appeared once. This rearrangement joins TRBV18 to TRBJ1-2; no reliable D call. Germline lookup yields CDR1 KGHSH and CDR2 LQKENI. The CDR3 has 14 amino acids. V was cut by 3 bases and J by 7 bases, with 15 bases left in between. CDR3 nucleotides: TGTGCCAGCTCACCGATAGGAGTCAGTCGTGGCTACACCTTC. Its translation: CASSPIGVSRGYTF. Filled out from reference TRBV18 and TRBJ1-2, the complete variable domain reads NAGVMQNPRHLVRRRGQEARLRCSPMKGHSHVYWYRQLPEEGLKFMVYLQKENIIDESGMPKERFSAEFPKEGPSILRIQQVVRGDSAAYFCASSPIGVSRGYTFGSGTRLTVV.

In this sample, this clone turned up once. The chain links TRBV27 to TRBJ2-5, with TRBD1 matching over 7 bases. Germline-derived CDR1 and CDR2 are MNHEY and SMNVEV (reference sequence). V lost 3 bases to trimming and J lost 7 bases; unmatched junction nucleotides: 11. The CDR3 runs 15 residues. For the CDR3, the DNA is TGTGCCAGCAGTTTCCTCTCCGACAGGGTAGGGACCCAGTACTTC. Translating it yields CASSFLSDRVGTQYF.